This is a list of T cell receptor beta chains from one sample in a study of post-analysis software for immune sequencing data. TCRdb ran MiXCR on the PCR reads and lists one entry per CDR3 protein. There are roughly 430,000 distinct CDR3 sequences in the sample; about 40% occur only once, and 6% to 9% lies in the top ten. Sample: blood. Receptors were obtained from a girl aged 2 to 10 with multiple sclerosis. CDR3s include the opening cysteine and the closing phenylalanine or tryptophan. Only some rows state a clone size, as once, few, many or a class for expanded clones.

v_gene	abundance	j_gene	CDR3aa
TRBV6-6	few	TRBJ2-5	CASSYSNGAGETQYF
TRBV28	NA	NA	CASRDRDTRYREQYF
TRBV4-1	NA	TRBJ2-7	CASSQEFRPSCEQYF
TRBV6-5	NA	TRBJ1-2	CASRVTAGRSGGYTF
TRBV7-3	NA	TRBJ2-1	CASSGDFMPHNEQFF
TRBV9	NA	TRBJ1-6	CASSQISGPLPPNSPLHF
TRBV6-6	NA	TRBJ1-5	CASSGQGRSNQPQHF
TRBV7-8	few	TRBJ2-7	CASSLVLAGGYEQYF
TRBV5-1	NA	TRBJ1-1	CARQRTALDEAFF
TRBV29-1	few	NA	CSIRTGGDEQYF
TRBV30	few	TRBJ2-7	CAWNSGRYEQYF
TRBV7-9	NA	TRBJ1-2	CASSSTNTDANYGYTF
TRBV28	NA	TRBJ2-1	CASTPFGGRSGSYNEQFF
TRBV29-1	NA	TRBJ2-6	CSVDPQGLTSGANVLTF
TRBV7-3	many	TRBJ2-3	CASSRAGDTQYF
TRBV20-1	NA	TRBJ2-1	CSAKTGSYNEQFF
TRBV7-2	few	TRBJ1-2	CASSAGQGYGYTF
TRBV7-3	few	TRBJ2-1	CASSPPNRASIGEQFF
TRBV24-1	NA	TRBJ2-1	CATSDVPGLTSDEQFF
TRBV19	NA	TRBJ2-7	CASKVRAIYSYEQYF
TRBV29-1	once	TRBJ2-1	CSVEGFGSYNEQFF
TRBV18	many	TRBJ2-1	CASSSKSTELKFF
TRBV12-3/TRBV12-4	NA	TRBJ2-7	CASSFVGYEQYF
TRBV27	NA	TRBJ2-4	CASSTPTKEAKNIQYF
TRBV18	NA	TRBJ1-1	CASSPRQTLNTEAFF
TRBV28	NA	TRBJ2-7	CASSSLGTNEQYF
TRBV29-1	few	TRBJ2-7	CSASQTYEQYF
TRBV7-6	NA	TRBJ2-3	CASSSLEGSGSTDTQYF